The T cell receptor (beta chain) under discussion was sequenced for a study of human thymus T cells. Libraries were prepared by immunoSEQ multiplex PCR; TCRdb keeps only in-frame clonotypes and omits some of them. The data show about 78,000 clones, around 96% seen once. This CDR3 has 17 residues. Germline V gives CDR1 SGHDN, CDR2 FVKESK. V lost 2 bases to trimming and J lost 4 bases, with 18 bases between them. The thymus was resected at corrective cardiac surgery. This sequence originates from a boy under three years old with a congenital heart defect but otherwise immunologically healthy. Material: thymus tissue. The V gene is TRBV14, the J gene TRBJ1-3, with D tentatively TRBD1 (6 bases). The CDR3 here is CASSQSHVGTYGNTIYF. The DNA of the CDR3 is TGTGCCAGCAGCCAATCCCATGTGGGGACATACGGAAACACCATATATTTT.